Listed below are T cell receptor beta chains from one sample, sequenced in a study of Ad26.COV2.S vaccination and SARS-CoV-2 variants. Generated by immunoSEQ multiplex PCR, the TCRdb table keeps only in-frame clones and is missing some. This table holds about 350,000 clones, about nine tenths found once. The starting material was peripheral blood, obtained in a trial of Ad26.COV2.S vaccine versus placebo. These receptors originate from a person between 18 and 65 years old who received the Ad26.COV2.S COVID-19 vaccine or a placebo. The CDR3 runs from the conserved cysteine through the conserved F or W. D genes are given only for firm matches. Some rows mark clone size as missing; the rest say once, few, many or name a class of expanded clone.

NA | TRBJ1-1 | NA | TRBV29-1 | TGCAGCGTTGAACGTAAGAACACTGAAGCTTTCTTT | CSVERKNTEAFF
NA | TRBJ2-2 | NA | TRBV4-1 | TGCGCCAGCAGCCAAGTTTCTAGGGGAGCTTGGCCCGGGGAGCTGTTTTTT | CASSQVSRGAWPGELFF
NA | TRBJ1-5 | NA | TRBV19 | TGTGCCAGTAGCCGGGAGGGAGCCCGCAATCAGCCCCAGCATTTT | CASSREGARNQPQHF
NA | TRBJ2-7 | NA | TRBV10-3 | TGTGCCATCAGTGACAGCTACGAGCAGTACTTC | CAISDSYEQYF
NA | TRBJ1-1 | NA | TRBV10-3 | TGTGCCATCAGTGAAAGGGCAGGGTTGGGAGGGACTAACACTGAAGCTTTCTTT | CAISERAGLGGTNTEAFF
NA | TRBJ1-3 | NA | TRBV19 | TGTGCCAGTAGTCCCGGGCAGCCTGGAAACACCATATATTTT | CASSPGQPGNTIYF
NA | TRBJ2-2 | NA | TRBV28 | TGTGCCGGCAGTATGGGTGGCCCCGGGGAGCTGTTTTTT | CAGSMGGPGELFF
TRBD1 | TRBJ1-5 | few | TRBV6-2/TRBV6-3 | TGTGCCAGCAGTTCCTCCGCAGGGGGCGATATCCAGCCCCAGCATTTT | CASSSSAGGDIQPQHF
NA | TRBJ2-1 | NA | TRBV30 | TGTGCCTGGAGGACAGTAAACTACAATGAGCAGTTCTTC | CAWRTVNYNEQFF
NA | TRBJ1-3 | NA | TRBV9 | TGTGCCAGCAGCCCCTCGGGGGGGCCAAACACCATATATTTT | CASSPSGGPNTIYF